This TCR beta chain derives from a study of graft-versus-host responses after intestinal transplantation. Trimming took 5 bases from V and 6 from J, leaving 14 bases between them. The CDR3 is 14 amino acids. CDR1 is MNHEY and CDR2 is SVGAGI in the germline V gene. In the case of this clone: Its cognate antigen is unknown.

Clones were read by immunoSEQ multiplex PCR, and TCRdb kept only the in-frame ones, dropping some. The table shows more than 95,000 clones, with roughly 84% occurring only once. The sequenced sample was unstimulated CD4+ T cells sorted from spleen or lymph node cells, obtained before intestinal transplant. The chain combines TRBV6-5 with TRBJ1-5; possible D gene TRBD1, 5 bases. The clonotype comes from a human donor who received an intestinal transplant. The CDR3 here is CASSPTRVGQPQHF. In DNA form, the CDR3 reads TGTGCCAGCAGTCCCACCAGGGTCGGTCAGCCCCAGCATTTT.